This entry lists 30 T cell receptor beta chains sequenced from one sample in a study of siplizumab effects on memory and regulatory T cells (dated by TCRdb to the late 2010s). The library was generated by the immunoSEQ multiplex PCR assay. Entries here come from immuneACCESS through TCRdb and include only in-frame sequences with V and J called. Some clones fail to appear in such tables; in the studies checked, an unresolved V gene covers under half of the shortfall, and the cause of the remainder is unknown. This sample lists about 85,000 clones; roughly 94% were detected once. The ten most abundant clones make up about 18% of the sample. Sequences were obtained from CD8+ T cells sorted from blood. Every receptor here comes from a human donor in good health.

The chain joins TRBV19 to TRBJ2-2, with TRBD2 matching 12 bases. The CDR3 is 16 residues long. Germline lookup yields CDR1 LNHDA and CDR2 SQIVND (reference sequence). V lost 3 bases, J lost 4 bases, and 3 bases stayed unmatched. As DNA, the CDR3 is TGTGCCAGTAGTATCCAGACTAGCGGGAGCACCGGGGAGCTGTTTTTT. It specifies CASSIQTSGSTGELFF. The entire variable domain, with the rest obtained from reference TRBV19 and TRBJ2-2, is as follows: DGGITQSPKYLFRKEGQNVTLSCEQNLNHDAMYWYRQDPGQGLRLIYYSQIVNDFQKGDIAEGYSVSREKKESFPLTVTSAQKNPTAFYLCASSIQTSGSTGELFFGEGSRLTVL.

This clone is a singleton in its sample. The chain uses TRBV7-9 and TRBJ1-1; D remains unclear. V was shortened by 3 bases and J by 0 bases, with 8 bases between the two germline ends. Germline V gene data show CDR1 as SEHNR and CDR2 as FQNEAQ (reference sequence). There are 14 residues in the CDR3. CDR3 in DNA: TGTGCCAGCAGCTTTTGGGAAATGAACACTGAAGCTTTCTTT. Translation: CASSFWEMNTEAFF.

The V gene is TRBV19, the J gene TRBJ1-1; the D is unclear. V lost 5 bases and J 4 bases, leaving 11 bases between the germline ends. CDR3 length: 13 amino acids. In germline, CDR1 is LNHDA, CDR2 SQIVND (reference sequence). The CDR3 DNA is TGTGCCAGTAGTTTCGGCAGCATCACTGAAGCTTTCTTT. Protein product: CASSFGSITEAFF.

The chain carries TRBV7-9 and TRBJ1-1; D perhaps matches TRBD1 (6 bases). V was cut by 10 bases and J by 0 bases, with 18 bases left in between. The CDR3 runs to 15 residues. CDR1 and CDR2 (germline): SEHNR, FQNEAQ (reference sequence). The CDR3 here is CAIPIQGSVNTEAFF. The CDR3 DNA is TGTGCCATCCCAATACAGGGCTCGGTGAACACTGAAGCTTTCTTT.

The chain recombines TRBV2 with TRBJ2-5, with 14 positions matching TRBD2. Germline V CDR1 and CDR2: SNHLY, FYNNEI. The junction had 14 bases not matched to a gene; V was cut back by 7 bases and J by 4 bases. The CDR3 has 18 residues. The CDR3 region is CASIPGLAGVVGLETQYF. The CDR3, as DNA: TGTGCCAGCATCCCGGGACTAGCGGGAGTTGTGGGTTTAGAGACCCAGTACTTC.

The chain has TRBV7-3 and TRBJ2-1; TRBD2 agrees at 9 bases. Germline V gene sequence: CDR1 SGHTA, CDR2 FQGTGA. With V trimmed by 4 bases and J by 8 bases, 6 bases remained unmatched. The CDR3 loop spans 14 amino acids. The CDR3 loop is CASSSAGGSDEQFF. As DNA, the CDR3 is TGTGCCAGCAGCTCAGCGGGAGGCTCCGATGAGCAGTTCTTC.

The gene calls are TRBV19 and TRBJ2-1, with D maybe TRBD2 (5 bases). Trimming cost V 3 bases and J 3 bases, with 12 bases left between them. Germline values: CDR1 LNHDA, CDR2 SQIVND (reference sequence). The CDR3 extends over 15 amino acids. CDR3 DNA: TGTGCCAGTAGTATCCTTCTAGCAAGCTACAATGAGCAGTTCTTC. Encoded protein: CASSILLASYNEQFF.

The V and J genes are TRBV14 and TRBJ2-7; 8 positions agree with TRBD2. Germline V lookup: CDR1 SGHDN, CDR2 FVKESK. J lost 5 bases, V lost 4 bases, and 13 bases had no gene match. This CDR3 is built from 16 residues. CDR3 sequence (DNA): TGTGCCAGCAGCCGACGGTTGACGGGAGGGCCCCACGAGCAGTACTTC. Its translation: CASSRRLTGGPHEQYF.

CDR3 DNA: TGTGCCAGCAGTTTAATAGGGAACTACGAGCAGTACTTC. Its translation: CASSLIGNYEQYF. V and J are TRBV27 and TRBJ2-7; unclear D gene. Germline-derived CDR1 and CDR2 are MNHEY and SMNVEV (reference sequence). With 2 bases removed from V and 3 bases from J, the gap between germline ends came to 8 bases. This CDR3 has 13 residues.

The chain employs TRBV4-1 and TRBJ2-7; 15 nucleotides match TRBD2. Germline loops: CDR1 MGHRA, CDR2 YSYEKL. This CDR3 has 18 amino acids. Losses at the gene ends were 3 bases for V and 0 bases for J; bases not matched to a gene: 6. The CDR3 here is CASSQTGTSGRISYEQYF. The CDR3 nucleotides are TGCGCCAGCAGCCAGACCGGGACTAGCGGGAGGATCTCCTACGAGCAGTACTTC.

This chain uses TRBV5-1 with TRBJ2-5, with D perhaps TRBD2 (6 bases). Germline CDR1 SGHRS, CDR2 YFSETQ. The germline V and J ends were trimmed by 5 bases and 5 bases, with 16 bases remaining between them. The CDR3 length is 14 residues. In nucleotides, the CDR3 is TGCGCCAGCAGGCTGACGACTAGGTTTGAGACCCAGTACTTC. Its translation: CASRLTTRFETQYF.

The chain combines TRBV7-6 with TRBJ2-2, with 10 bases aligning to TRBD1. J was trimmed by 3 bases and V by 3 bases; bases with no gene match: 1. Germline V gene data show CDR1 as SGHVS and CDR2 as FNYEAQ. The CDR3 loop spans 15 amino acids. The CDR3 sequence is CASSFGTGDTGELFF. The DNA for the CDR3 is TGTGCCAGCAGCTTCGGGACAGGGGACACCGGGGAGCTGTTTTTT.

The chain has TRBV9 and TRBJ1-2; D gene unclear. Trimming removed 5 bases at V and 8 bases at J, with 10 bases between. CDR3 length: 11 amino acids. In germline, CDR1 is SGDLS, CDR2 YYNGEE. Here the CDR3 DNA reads TGTGCCAGCAGAGGCCCCTTCGGCTACACCTTC. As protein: CASRGPFGYTF.

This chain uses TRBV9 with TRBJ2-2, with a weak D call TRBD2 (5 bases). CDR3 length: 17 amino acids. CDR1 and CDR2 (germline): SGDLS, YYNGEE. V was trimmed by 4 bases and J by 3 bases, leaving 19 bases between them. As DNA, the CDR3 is TGTGCCAGCAGCCGCCCTAGGGCGGGCCCATACACCGGGGAGCTGTTTTTT. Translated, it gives CASSRPRAGPYTGELFF.

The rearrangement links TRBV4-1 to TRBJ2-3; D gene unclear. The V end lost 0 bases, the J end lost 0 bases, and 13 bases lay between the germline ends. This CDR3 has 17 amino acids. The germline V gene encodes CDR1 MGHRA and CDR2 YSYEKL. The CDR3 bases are TGCGCCAGCAGCCAAGATCCACCCAGTACTAGCACAGATACGCAGTATTTT. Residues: CASSQDPPSTSTDTQYF.

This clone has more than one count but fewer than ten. Here the CDR3 reads CASSYSAGGYNEQFF. CDR3 sequence (DNA): TGTGCCAGCAGTTACTCAGCGGGAGGGTACAATGAGCAGTTCTTC. The rearrangement joins TRBV6-5 to TRBJ2-1; TRBD2 agrees at 10 bases. Looked up from germline, CDR1 is MNHEY and CDR2 is SVGAGI. V was pared by 0 bases and J by 4 bases, with 0 bases of the junction left unmatched. The CDR3 totals 15 residues.

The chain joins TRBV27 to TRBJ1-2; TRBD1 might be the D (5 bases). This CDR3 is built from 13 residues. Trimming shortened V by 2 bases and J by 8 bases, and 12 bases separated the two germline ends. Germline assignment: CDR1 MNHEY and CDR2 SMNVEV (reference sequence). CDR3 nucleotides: TGTGCCAGCAGTTTAGAAGGGGTGAGCGGCTACACCTTC. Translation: CASSLEGVSGYTF.

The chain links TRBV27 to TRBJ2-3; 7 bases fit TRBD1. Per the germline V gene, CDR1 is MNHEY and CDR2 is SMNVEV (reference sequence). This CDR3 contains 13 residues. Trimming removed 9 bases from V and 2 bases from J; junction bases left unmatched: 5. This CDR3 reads CARRGTATDTQYF. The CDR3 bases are TGTGCCAGGAGGGGGACAGCCACAGATACGCAGTATTTT.

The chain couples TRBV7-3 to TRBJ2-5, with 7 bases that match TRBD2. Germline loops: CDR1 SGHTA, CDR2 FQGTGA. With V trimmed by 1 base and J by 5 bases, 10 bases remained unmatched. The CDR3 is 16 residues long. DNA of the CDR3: TGTGCCAGCAGCTTAATCGGGGGGTCCTCCGGGGAGACCCAGTACTTC. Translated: CASSLIGGSSGETQYF.

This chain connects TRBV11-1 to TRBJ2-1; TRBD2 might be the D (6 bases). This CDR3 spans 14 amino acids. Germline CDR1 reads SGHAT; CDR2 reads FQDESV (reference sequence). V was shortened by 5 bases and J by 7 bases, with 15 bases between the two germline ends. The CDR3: CASSRVGRSNEQFF. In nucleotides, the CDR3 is TGTGCCAGCAGCCGGGTGGGGAGGTCGAATGAGCAGTTCTTC.

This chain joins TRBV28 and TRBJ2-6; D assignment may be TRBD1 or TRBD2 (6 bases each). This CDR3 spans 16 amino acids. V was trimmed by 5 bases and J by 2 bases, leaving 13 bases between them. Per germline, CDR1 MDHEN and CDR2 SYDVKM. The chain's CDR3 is CASSAPGDTGANVLTF. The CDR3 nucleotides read TGTGCCAGCAGTGCCCCGGGGGACACTGGGGCCAACGTCCTGACTTTC.

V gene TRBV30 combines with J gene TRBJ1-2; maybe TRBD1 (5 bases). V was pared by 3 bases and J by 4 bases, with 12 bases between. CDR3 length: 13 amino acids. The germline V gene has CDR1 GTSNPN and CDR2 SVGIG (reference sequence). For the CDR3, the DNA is TGTGCCTGGAGCGGGACCTCCGGCTATGGCTACACCTTC. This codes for CAWSGTSGYGYTF.

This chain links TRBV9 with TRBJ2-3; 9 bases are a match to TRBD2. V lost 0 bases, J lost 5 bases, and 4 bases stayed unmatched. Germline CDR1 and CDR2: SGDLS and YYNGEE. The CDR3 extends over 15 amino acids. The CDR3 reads CASSVASGRLDTQYF. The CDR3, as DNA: TGTGCCAGCAGCGTAGCGAGCGGGAGGTTAGATACGCAGTATTTT.

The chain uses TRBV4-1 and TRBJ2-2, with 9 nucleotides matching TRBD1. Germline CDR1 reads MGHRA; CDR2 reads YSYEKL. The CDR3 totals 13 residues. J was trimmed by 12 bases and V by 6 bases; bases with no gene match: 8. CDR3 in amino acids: CASSPTGTGKLFF. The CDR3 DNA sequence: TGCGCCAGCAGTCCGACCGGGACAGGGAAGCTGTTTTTT.

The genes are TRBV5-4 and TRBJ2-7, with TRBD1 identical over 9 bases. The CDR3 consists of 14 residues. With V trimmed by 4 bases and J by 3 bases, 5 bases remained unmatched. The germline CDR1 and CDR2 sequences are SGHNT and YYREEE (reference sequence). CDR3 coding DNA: TGTGCCAGCAGCCCGGGGACAGGGATCTACGAGCAGTACTTC. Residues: CASSPGTGIYEQYF. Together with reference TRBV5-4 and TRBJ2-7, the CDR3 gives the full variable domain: ETGVTQSPTHLIKTRGQQVTLRCSSQSGHNTVSWYQQALGQGPQFIFQYYREEENGRGNFPPRFSGLQFPNYSSELNVNALELDDSALYLCASSPGTGIYEQYFGPGTRLTVT.

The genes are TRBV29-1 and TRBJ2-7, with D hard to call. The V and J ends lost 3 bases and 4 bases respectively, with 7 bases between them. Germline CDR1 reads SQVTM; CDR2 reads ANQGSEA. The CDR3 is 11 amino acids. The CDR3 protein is CSVEVGYEQYF. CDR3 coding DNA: TGCAGCGTTGAGGTCGGGTACGAGCAGTACTTC.

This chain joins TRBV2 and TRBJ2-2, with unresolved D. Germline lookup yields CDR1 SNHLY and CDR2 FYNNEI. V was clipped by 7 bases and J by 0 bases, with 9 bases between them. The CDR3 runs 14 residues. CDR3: CASKEGPNTGELFF. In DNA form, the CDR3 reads TGTGCCAGCAAGGAAGGACCGAACACCGGGGAGCTGTTTTTT.

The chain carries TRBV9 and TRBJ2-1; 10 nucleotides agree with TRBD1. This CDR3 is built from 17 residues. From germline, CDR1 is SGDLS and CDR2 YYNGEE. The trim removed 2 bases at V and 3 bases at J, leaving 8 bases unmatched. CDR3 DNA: TGTGCCAGCAGCGTTCGGACAGGGGGTTCTCTCTACAATGAGCAGTTCTTC. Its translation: CASSVRTGGSLYNEQFF.

In DNA, the CDR3 is TGTGCCAGCAGCTTGGATGCTAGCGGGGAGTACAATGAGCAGTTCTTC. Protein: CASSLDASGEYNEQFF. The chain employs TRBV7-8 and TRBJ2-1; 9 nucleotides line up with TRBD2. V lost 3 bases to trimming and J lost 4 bases; unmatched junction nucleotides: 7. Germline V gene lookup returns CDR1 SGHVS and CDR2 FQNEAQ. The CDR3 runs 16 residues.

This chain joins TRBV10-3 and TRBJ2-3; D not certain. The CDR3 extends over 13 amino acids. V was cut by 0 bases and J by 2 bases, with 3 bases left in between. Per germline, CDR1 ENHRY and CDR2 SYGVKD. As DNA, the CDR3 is TGTGCCATCAGTGAGTCTCCCACAGATACGCAGTATTTT. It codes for CAISESPTDTQYF.